The rows below give T cell receptor beta chains drawn from one sample of a study of human T cells and chemical hapten exposure. TCRdb processed the RACE reads anew with MiXCR; each CDR3 protein has one entry. The repertoire holds about 180,000 distinct CDR3 sequences, around 30% seen once, with about 2.7% in the top ten. The sequences come from whole blood, collected in connection with sensitization to the hapten diphenylcyclopropenone (DPC). The receptors were gathered from a woman younger than 45 with alopecia areata. Some clones in this sample may be carry-over from other donors' samples. CDR3s include the opening cysteine and the closing phenylalanine or tryptophan. A D gene is named only where the DNA matches it firmly. Size tells how often a clone was seen (once, few, many) or the class of an expanded clone, and some rows leave it out.

NA,TRBV30,NA,TRBJ1-6,CAWSFPWDTRNSPLHF,TGTGCCTGGAGTTTTCCCTGGGACACCCGCAATTCACCCCTCCACTTT
NA,TRBV28,few,TRBJ2-3,CATSPRIEDTQYF,TGTGCCACCTCACCCCGGATAGAAGATACGCAGTATTTT
NA,TRBV20-1,NA,TRBJ1-5,CSARGPNNQPQHF,TGCAGTGCTAGAGGACCGAACAATCAGCCCCAGCATTTT
TRBD2,TRBV4-2,NA,TRBJ2-7,CASSQAGGQSYEQYF,TGTGCCAGCAGCCAAGCGGGAGGGCAGTCCTACGAGCAGTACTTC
NA,TRBV28,NA,TRBJ1-2,CASSSLSYWGYTF,TGTGCCAGCAGTTCCCTCTCATATTGGGGCTACACCTTC
NA,TRBV29-1,NA,TRBJ2-5,CSVEKSGETQYF,TGCAGCGTTGAAAAGTCGGGGGAGACCCAGTACTTC
TRBD1,TRBV28,few,TRBJ1-1,CASSWGTVLNTEAFF,TGTGCCAGCAGTTGGGGGACAGTGCTGAACACTGAAGCTTTCTTT
TRBD2,TRBV6-5,NA,TRBJ2-3,CASSYRRSGRATDTQYF,TGTGCCAGCAGTTACCGCCGAAGCGGGAGGGCCACAGATACGCAGTATTTT
NA,TRBV29-1,NA,TRBJ2-3,CSVGEGSDTQYF,TGCAGCGTTGGTGAGGGTAGTGATACGCAGTATTTT
TRBD1,TRBV20-1,NA,TRBJ1-6,CSAPRQGANSPLHF,TGCAGTGCTCCCAGACAGGGGGCAAATTCACCCCTCCACTTT
TRBD1,TRBV5-5,NA,TRBJ1-5,CASSPGTVGQPQHF,TGTGCCAGCAGCCCAGGGACAGTCGGACAGCCCCAGCATTTT
NA,TRBV28,NA,TRBJ2-1,CASSETGYGNNEQFF,TGTGCCAGCAGCGAGACGGGATATGGTAACAATGAGCAGTTCTTC
NA,TRBV5-1,few,TRBJ2-2,CASSLAGATGELFF,TGCGCCAGCAGCTTGGCGGGGGCAACCGGGGAGCTGTTTTTT
NA,TRBV2,NA,TRBJ2-1,CASTWQDSYNEQFF,TGTGCCAGCACGTGGCAGGACTCCTACAATGAGCAGTTCTTC
NA,TRBV24-1,NA,TRBJ1-5,CATSGGNQPQHF,TGTGCCACCAGTGGAGGCAATCAGCCCCAGCATTTT
TRBD1,TRBV4-3,NA,TRBJ2-2,CASSQGQGPNTGELFF,TGCGCCAGCAGCCAAGGACAGGGACCCAACACCGGGGAGCTGTTTTTT
NA,TRBV7-2,NA,TRBJ1-4,CASSVNGTTNEKLFF,TGTGCCAGCAGCGTAAATGGTACAACTAATGAAAAACTGTTTTTT
NA,TRBV9,NA,TRBJ1-1,CASSVAGTDTEAFF,TGTGCCAGCAGCGTAGCTGGTACAGACACTGAAGCTTTCTTT
NA,TRBV29-1,NA,TRBJ1-4,CSVSSGATNEKLFF,TGCAGCGTTTCCTCAGGGGCAACTAATGAAAAACTGTTTTTT
NA,TRBV28,few,TRBJ2-3,CASRVGGNTDTQYF,TGTGCCAGCAGGGTCGGGGGAAACACAGATACGCAGTATTTT
TRBD2,TRBV4-1,NA,TRBJ2-1,CASSQVTSGRGNEQFF,TGCGCCAGCAGCCAAGTGACTAGCGGGAGGGGAAATGAGCAGTTCTTC
NA,TRBV28,few,TRBJ2-5,CASSLIYGGETQYF,TGTGCCAGCAGTTTGATCTACGGTGGGGAGACCCAGTACTTC
NA,TRBV20-1,many,TRBJ1-1,CSARVIQVSTEAFF,TGCAGTGCCAGGGTTATCCAGGTTTCCACTGAAGCTTTCTTT
TRBD1,TRBV24-1,NA,TRBJ2-2,CATSLTGGTRTGELFF,TGTGCCACCAGCCTAACAGGGGGTACGAGAACCGGGGAGCTGTTTTTT
NA,TRBV29-1,many,TRBJ2-1,CSVEDPGAQGINEQFF,TGCAGCGTTGAAGATCCGGGGGCTCAGGGGATCAATGAGCAGTTCTTC
TRBD1,TRBV28,NA,TRBJ1-1,CASSFAGGGTEAFF,TGTGCCAGCAGTTTCGCAGGGGGCGGAACTGAAGCTTTCTTT
NA,TRBV20-1,NA,TRBJ2-5,CSARGSRRYQETQYF,TGCAGTGCTAGAGGTTCCAGAAGGTACCAAGAGACCCAGTACTTC
TRBD2,TRBV7-2,few,TRBJ2-3,CASSQRGVSRSTDTQYF,TGTGCCAGCAGCCAACGGGGGGTTAGCCGTAGCACAGATACGCAGTATTTT
TRBD2,TRBV20-1,few,TRBJ2-3,CSARDQISGDTDTQYF,TGCAGTGCTAGAGACCAGATTAGCGGGGACACAGATACGCAGTATTTT
NA,TRBV7-4,few,TRBJ1-5,CASSLRCRGSSNQPQHF,TGTGCCAGCAGCTTAAGGTGCAGAGGGTCAAGCAATCAGCCCCAGCATTTT
NA,TRBV28,few,TRBJ2-4,CASSPGQTKNIQYF,TGTGCCAGCAGCCCGGGCCAGACCAAAAACATTCAGTACTTC
NA,TRBV11-2,NA,TRBJ1-2,CASSLGSVLAGYGYTF,TGTGCCAGCAGCTTAGGATCGGTCCTCGCTGGCTATGGCTACACCTTC
TRBD1,TRBV28,NA,TRBJ2-4,CASSRRGQGFKNIQYF,TGTGCCAGCAGTCGAAGGGGACAGGGGTTCAAAAACATTCAGTACTTC
NA,TRBV4-3,NA,TRBJ1-6,CASSQEQGRNSPLHF,TGCGCCAGCAGCCAAGAACAGGGCCGTAATTCACCCCTCCACTTT
NA,TRBV5-6,once,TRBJ2-1,CASSLEGYGEQFF,TGTGCCAGCAGCTTGGAAGGGTACGGTGAGCAGTTCTTC
NA,TRBV9,few,TRBJ2-3,CASSVRLTHTQYF,TGTGCCAGCAGCGTACGCCTTACACATACGCAGTATTTT
NA,TRBV10-3,many,TRBJ1-1,CAIAPQDREAFF,TGTGCCATCGCACCCCAAGACAGAGAAGCTTTCTTT
TRBD2,TRBV29-1,few,TRBJ2-5,CSATSGRYQETQYF,TGCAGCGCAACTAGCGGGAGGTACCAAGAGACCCAGTACTTC
NA,TRBV29-1,NA,TRBJ2-2,CSGGLINTGELFF,TGCAGCGGGGGACTCATTAACACCGGGGAGCTGTTTTTT
NA,TRBV5-1,NA,TRBJ1-1,CASSGYGSVSNTEAFF,TGCGCCAGCAGCGGTTACGGCAGCGTCTCGAACACTGAAGCTTTCTTT
NA,TRBV28,many,TRBJ2-1,CASSTYNEQFF,TGTGCCAGCAGCACATACAATGAGCAGTTCTTC
TRBD1,TRBV11-2,NA,TRBJ2-7,CASSLEGTGAEQYF,TGTGCCAGCAGCTTAGAAGGGACAGGGGCCGAGCAGTACTTC